The sequence of this TCR beta chain was determined in a study of Ad26.COV2.S vaccination and SARS-CoV-2 variants. The CDR3 sequence is 15 residues long. Deletions cut 6 bases from V and 1 base from J, with 15 bases between. CDR1 is MNHEY, CDR2 SVGAGI, per germline. Described treatment: roughly 20 received Ad26.COV2.S at low or high dose, single or two shots; about 5 received placebo; per-sample allocation not given. Samples were taken on day 63 after the first vaccine or placebo injection. Clones were sequenced by immunoSEQ multiplex PCR, and TCRdb holds only the in-frame ones, with some missing. The sample contains around 250,000 clones, about 83% of which appear only once.

The sample consisted of peripheral blood, taken in a trial of Ad26.COV2.S vaccine versus placebo. The rearrangement uses TRBV6-5 and TRBJ2-5; possibly TRBD1 or TRBD2 for D (5 bases each). The sequence came from a person between 18 and 59 years old who received the Ad26.COV2.S COVID-19 vaccine or a placebo. The CDR3 is CASRGPGRTQETQYF. CDR3 DNA: TGTGCCAGCAGGGGGCCGGGACGGACCCAAGAGACCCAGTACTTC.